Below are 12 T cell receptor beta chains sequenced from a single sample in a study of T cell repertoires in cytomegalovirus infection. TCRdb analysed the reads with MiXCR anew, one entry per CDR3 protein. The sample gives more than 350,000 distinct CDR3 sequences, roughly 30% of which show up once; roughly 13% is in the top ten. Sequences were obtained from PBMCs. The receptors here all came from a human donor in good health (CMV status not recorded). Some clones in this sample may be carry-over from other donors' samples.

This clonotype was counted only a few times. CDR3 DNA sequence: TGTGCCGCACACAACCAGGGCGGCACTGAAGCTTTCTTT. Translating it yields CAAHNQGGTEAFF. This sequence joins TRBV6-6 and TRBJ1-1, with D possibly matching TRBD1 (5 bases). V was shortened by 11 bases and J by 4 bases, with 17 bases between the two germline ends. Germline loops: CDR1 MNHNY, CDR2 SVGAGI (reference sequence). The CDR3 has 13 amino acids.

This clonotype has at least ten counts. The rearrangement uses TRBV6-5 and TRBJ1-6; TRBD1 aligns across 7 bases. The CDR3 length is 15 residues. The germline V gene encodes CDR1 MNHEY and CDR2 SVGAGI. The V segment lost 6 bases and the J segment 6 bases; nucleotides outside the gene matches: 8. Here the CDR3 reads CASSLQGSLNSPLHF. The DNA for the CDR3 is TGTGCCAGCAGCTTACAGGGGTCCCTTAATTCACCCCTCCACTTT.

The gene calls are TRBV20-1 and TRBJ1-1; 9 nucleotides align to TRBD1. CDR1 and CDR2 (germline): DFQATT, SNEGSKA (reference sequence). The junction had 9 bases not matched to a gene; V was cut back by 4 bases and J by 0 bases. This CDR3 spans 16 amino acids. The CDR3 here is CSATTGTGLMNTEAFF. CDR3 DNA: TGCAGTGCTACTACCGGGACAGGGCTCATGAACACTGAAGCTTTCTTT.

V is TRBV7-3 and J is TRBJ2-5; 7 bases match TRBD1. This CDR3 spans 16 amino acids. V was clipped by 5 bases and J by 1 base; unmatched bases: 10. The germline CDR1 and CDR2 sequences are SGHTA and FQGTGA. The CDR3 DNA sequence: TGTGCCAGCAGCCCGACCGGGACAGCGACCCAAGAGACCCAGTACTTC. Translated, it gives CASSPTGTATQETQYF.

This clonotype was seen repeatedly, ten times or more. The chain recombines TRBV28 with TRBJ2-7; TRBD1 aligns across 8 bases. This CDR3 is 14 amino acids long. The germline V gene has CDR1 MDHEN and CDR2 SYDVKM. V lost 5 bases, J lost 4 bases, and 7 bases stayed unmatched. The CDR3 loop reads CASSDRGLAYEQYF. The CDR3 nucleotides read TGTGCCAGCAGTGACAGGGGCTTGGCTTACGAGCAGTACTTC.

The chain is built from TRBV25-1 and TRBJ2-7; D remains unclear. The CDR3 consists of 14 residues. Trimming stripped 3 bases from V and 4 bases from J, with 13 bases between. Germline V gene lookup returns CDR1 MGHDK and CDR2 SYGVNS. Written as DNA, the CDR3 is TGTGCCAGCAGTGATGGGGTTAACGTATACGAGCAGTACTTC. Its translation: CASSDGVNVYEQYF.

This clonotype was seen at least ten times. The V and J genes are TRBV7-2 and TRBJ2-1; D is uncertain. The V end was cut by 1 base, the J end by 9 bases, with 19 bases between. The CDR3 runs to 16 residues. Per the germline V gene, CDR1 is SGHTA and CDR2 is FQGNSA. In nucleotides, the CDR3 is TGTGCCAGCAGCTTAGTGGCCGGCCGAAAGTTGGGTGAGCAGTTCTTC. Its translation: CASSLVAGRKLGEQFF.

Regarding this clonotype: No conserved phenylalanine or tryptophan is present at the end of the CDR3, so a read error is the likely explanation. The V gene is TRBV7-6, the J gene TRBJ2-7; 8 nucleotides match TRBD1. V lost 4 bases, J lost 2 bases, and 7 bases stayed unmatched. CDR3 length: 15 residues. Germline values: CDR1 SGHVS, CDR2 FNYEAQ. CDR3 DNA sequence: TGTGCCAGCAGCTCTGAGACAGGGGCTGCCTACGAGCAGTACTTA. This encodes CASSSETGAAYEQYL.

The chain uses TRBV28 and TRBJ2-7; TRBD1 matches 9 bases. This CDR3 is built from 14 residues. The J segment lost 6 bases and the V segment lost 4 bases, leaving 7 bases of the junction unmatched. From germline, CDR1 is MDHEN and CDR2 SYDVKM. This CDR3 is CASSYRDRVPEQYF. CDR3 nucleotides: TGTGCCAGCAGTTACCGGGACAGGGTGCCCGAGCAGTACTTC.

The table lists this clonotype with many counts. CDR3 DNA: TGTGCCAGCAGACCTAGCGGAACCTACGAGCAGTACTTC. It specifies CASRPSGTYEQYF. The chain employs TRBV12-3 or TRBV12-4 and TRBJ2-7; 7 bases map to TRBD2. The CDR3 covers 13 residues. V lost 6 bases, J lost 2 bases, and 4 bases stayed unmatched.

J is TRBJ1-6 and V is TRBV6-6; the D is unclear. The CDR3 spans 15 residues. V dropped 4 bases and J dropped 6 bases, with 13 bases sitting between them. Looked up from germline, CDR1 is MNHNY and CDR2 is SVGAGI (reference sequence). The CDR3 sequence: CASSSYVAGNSPLHF. CDR3 DNA: TGTGCCAGCAGTTCGTATGTGGCCGGTAATTCACCCCTCCACTTT.

This clonotype was detected only a few times. The chain recombines TRBV4-1 with TRBJ2-7; D is uncertain. CDR1 and CDR2 (germline): MGHRA, YSYEKL. V was trimmed by 2 bases and J by 1 base, leaving 6 bases between them. CDR3 length: 13 residues. CDR3 protein: CASSQTASYEQYF. The CDR3 nucleotides read TGCGCCAGCAGCCAAACGGCTTCCTACGAGCAGTACTTC.